Shown below are 12 T cell receptor beta chains from a single sample sequenced in a study of T cell responses to AZD1222 COVID-19 vaccine. The data were produced by immunoSEQ multiplex PCR, yet TCRdb's version contains in-frame clones alone and is incomplete. Of roughly 110,000 clones in the sample, about 93% are singletons; the top ten hold about 6.8%. Sequencing was performed on peripheral blood, taken 28 days after the second AZD1222 dose. The receptors were gathered from an adult who received the AZD1222 COVID-19 vaccine.

The chain joins TRBV5-1 to TRBJ2-1; 12 positions match TRBD2. The junction had 8 bases not matched to a gene; V was cut back by 2 bases and J by 8 bases. CDR3 size: 16 residues. Germline CDR1 is SGHRS and CDR2 is YFSETQ. CDR3 region: CASSFRTSGDNDEQFF. The DNA for the CDR3 is TGCGCCAGCAGCTTTCGGACTAGCGGGGACAACGATGAGCAGTTCTTC.

The chain has TRBV6-6 and TRBJ2-7; 7 bases map to TRBD2. This CDR3 has 14 amino acids. Per the germline V gene, CDR1 is MNHNY and CDR2 is SVGAGI (reference sequence). J was trimmed by 7 bases and V by 7 bases; bases with no gene match: 13. This CDR3 is CASKETGGFKEQYF. CDR3 nucleotide sequence: TGTGCCAGCAAGGAAACCGGGGGGTTTAAGGAGCAGTACTTC.

V is TRBV29-1 and J is TRBJ2-5, with 13 bases fitting TRBD2. The V and J ends lost 7 bases and 5 bases, in that order; junction bases with no gene match: 7. Germline V lookup: CDR1 SQVTM, CDR2 ANQGSEA. The CDR3 length is 14 residues. CDR3 amino acids: CSGRTSGRGETQYF. DNA of the CDR3: TGCAGCGGCCGGACTAGCGGGAGAGGGGAGACCCAGTACTTC.

The V and J genes are TRBV15 and TRBJ1-5; a possible D gene is TRBD1 (5 bases). The CDR3 totals 15 residues. Per the germline V gene, CDR1 is LNHNV and CDR2 is YYDKDF (reference sequence). V lost 0 bases and J lost 4, with 10 bases in between. The CDR3 nucleotides are TGTGCCACCAGCAGAGATCCAACAGGTAATCAGCCCCAGCATTTT. It yields the protein CATSRDPTGNQPQHF.

This clone appeared a single time. The chain couples TRBV19 to TRBJ2-2; TRBD1 is a possible D gene (5 bases). Germline CDR1 and CDR2: LNHDA and SQIVND (reference sequence). Between the trimmed V and J ends, which lost 7 bases and 7 bases, there was a span of 16 bases. This CDR3 region has 14 residues. The CDR3 DNA sequence: TGTGCCAGTAACCTCCTTCAGGGATTCGGGGAGCTGTTTTTT. Translating gives CASNLLQGFGELFF.

The gene calls are TRBV5-1 and TRBJ2-5; D not certain. The V gene's germline CDR1 is SGHRS and CDR2 YFSETQ. The CDR3 covers 16 residues. Trimming cost V 0 bases and J 2 bases, with 14 bases left between them. The DNA for the CDR3 is TGCGCCAGCAGCTTGGCTCTTGGCAGAGGACAAGAGACCCAGTACTTC. Its translation: CASSLALGRGQETQYF.

The chain uses TRBV5-1 and TRBJ1-6, with 7 bases matching TRBD1. The ends lost 4 bases at V and 7 bases at J; junction bases unmatched: 8. CDR1 SGHRS and CDR2 YFSETQ come from the germline V gene. The CDR3 covers 15 residues. The CDR3 DNA follows: TGCGCCAGCAGCCACCGGGACAGTGACAATTCACCCCTCCACTTT. Its protein product is CASSHRDSDNSPLHF.

This chain joins TRBV5-1 and TRBJ2-3; D is possibly TRBD2 (5 bases). This CDR3 has 11 amino acids. The V and J ends lost 6 bases and 7 bases respectively, with 9 bases between them. Germline values: CDR1 SGHRS, CDR2 YFSETQ. The CDR3 DNA reads TGCGCCAGCACTTCGGGGTATACGCAGTATTTT. This sequence encodes CASTSGYTQYF.

V usage is TRBV6-5 and J usage is TRBJ2-3; 12 bases match TRBD1. Trimming at V came to 2 bases and at J to 9 bases, leaving 6 bases not matched to a gene. The V gene's germline CDR1 is MNHEY and CDR2 SVGAGI. This CDR3 comprises 15 residues. Here the CDR3 DNA reads TGTGCCAGCAGTTACGGGACAGGGGGCGCGATCACGCAGTATTTT. It translates to CASSYGTGGAITQYF.

V and J are TRBV11-3 and TRBJ1-2, with D unresolved. The germline CDR1 and CDR2 sequences are SGHNT and YENEEA. V dropped 1 base and J dropped 7 bases, with 7 bases sitting between them. This CDR3 is 12 amino acids long. DNA for the CDR3: TGTGCCAGCAGCTTAGTCGAGGGTGGCTACACCTTC. This codes for CASSLVEGGYTF.

V and J are TRBV19 and TRBJ2-7, with D perhaps being TRBD1 or TRBD2 (5 bases each). In germline, CDR1 is LNHDA, CDR2 SQIVND (reference sequence). This CDR3 comprises 15 residues. Trimming left V 6 bases short and J 1 base short, with 16 bases between. The CDR3, as DNA: TGTGCCAGTAGCACCCGGGGCCTTACATCCTACGAGCAGTACTTC. This encodes CASSTRGLTSYEQYF.

The CDR3 region has the DNA TGTGCCAGCAGCTTAAGCGGGGGTGAGCAGTTCTTC. Its translation is CASSLSGGEQFF. The V call is TRBV7-9, the J call TRBJ2-1, with 8 bases fitting TRBD2. CDR3 size: 12 residues. The germline V gene has CDR1 SEHNR and CDR2 FQNEAQ (reference sequence). Losses at the gene ends were 2 bases for V and 9 bases for J; bases not matched to a gene: 0. Complete variable domain (other parts from reference TRBV7-9 and TRBJ2-1): DTGVSQNPRHKITKRGQNVTFRCDPISEHNRLYWYRQTLGQGPEFLTYFQNEAQLEKSRLLSDRFSAERPKGSFSTLEIQRTEQGDSAMYLCASSLSGGEQFFGPGTRLTVL.